The 2 T cell receptor beta chains reported below all come from one sample, sequenced in a study of cytomegalovirus exposure and HLA in healthy donors (dated by TCRdb to about 2017). Libraries were constructed by the immunoSEQ multiplex PCR assay. For the multiplex PCR, a mixture combining 60 forward primers for TCR Vbeta segments and 13 reverse primers for TCR Jbeta segments was used. Sourced from immuneACCESS, this table was stored by TCRdb with only in-frame sequences that have V and J called. A share of the clones is absent; for the studies checked, an unresolved V gene accounts for under half, and the remainder has no known explanation. The sample contains some 180,000 clones, about 82% of them found a single time. The ten most abundant clones make up around 1.6% of the sample. Sequenced input: PBMCs. These receptors all stem from a man between 18 and 35 years old in good health and CMV-seronegative.

The rearrangement joins TRBV5-4 to TRBJ2-1, with 11 bases fitting TRBD2. Germline V lookup: CDR1 SGHNT, CDR2 YYREEE (reference sequence). The CDR3 spans 15 residues. V was clipped by 4 bases and J by 13 bases; unmatched bases: 13. In DNA form, the CDR3 reads TGTGCCAGCAGCCTTGGCTTAGCGGGGGGGGCTTTACAGTTCTTC. It yields the protein CASSLGLAGGALQFF.

This clone has only a few counts. The chain uses TRBV19 and TRBJ1-5; D is uncertain. There are 13 residues in the CDR3. CDR1 and CDR2 (germline): LNHDA, SQIVND (reference sequence). Trimming cost V 3 bases and J 5 bases, with 8 bases left between them. The CDR3 DNA reads as TGTGCCAGTAGTATCCCAGGTTATCAGCCCCAGCATTTT. It encodes CASSIPGYQPQHF.